This is a list of T cell receptor beta chains from one sample in a study of long-term antiretroviral therapy in people with HIV. Using immunoSEQ multiplex PCR, the repertoire was profiled, and TCRdb retains in-frame clones only, with some absent. The profile shows about 50,000 clones, around 80% of them singletons. The material sequenced was unsorted PBMCs, taken 0.8 years after starting antiretroviral therapy. Receptors were obtained from a woman aged 18-30 years with HIV. Each CDR3 is given with its conserved first and last residue. Each record gives: V gene, J gene, clone size, D gene, CDR3 protein, CDR3 DNA. A D gene is named only where the DNA matches it firmly. Clone size, where shown, is once, few, many, or a class for clones that have expanded.

>TRBV5-4|TRBJ2-3|-|-
CASSPVGTDTQYF
TGTGCCAGCAGCCCGGTTGGAACAGATACGCAGTATTTT
>TRBV20-1|TRBJ1-1|-|-
CSASTTTEAFF
TGCAGTGCCTCCACGACCACTGAAGCTTTCTTT
>TRBV19|TRBJ1-2|few|TRBD1
CATRLTGTYGYTF
TGTGCCACCCGCCTGACAGGGACCTATGGCTACACCTTC
>TRBV9|TRBJ2-1|-|-
CASGRGTPGGNEQFF
TGTGCCAGCGGAAGGGGGACCCCGGGTGGGAATGAGCAGTTCTTC
>TRBV4-2|TRBJ1-1|few|-
CASSLRSGGSTEAFF
TGTGCCAGCAGCCTTCGGTCCGGGGGCTCCACTGAAGCTTTCTTT
>TRBV4-3|TRBJ2-2|once|-
CASSQRRSGELFF
TGCGCCAGCAGCCAACGGCGGTCCGGGGAGCTGTTTTTT
>TRBV4-1|TRBJ1-1|-|-
CASSTASMNTEAFF
TGCGCCAGCAGTACAGCGTCTATGAACACTGAAGCTTTCTTT
>TRBV2|TRBJ2-7|-|-
CASSDYEQYF
TGTGCCAGCAGTGACTACGAGCAGTACTTC
>TRBV6-4|TRBJ2-1|-|-
CASSNGGAASYNEQFF
TGTGCCAGCAGTAATGGGGGGGCCGCGAGTTACAATGAGCAGTTCTTC
>TRBV4-3|TRBJ2-7|-|-
CASSQDLQVTDEQYF
TGCGCCAGCAGCCAAGATCTTCAGGTCACCGACGAGCAGTACTTC
>TRBV4-1|TRBJ2-7|-|-
CASSQDFGEQYF
TGCGCCAGCAGCCAAGATTTCGGTGAGCAGTACTTC
>TRBV7-3|TRBJ2-1|-|TRBD2
CASSFGGSGRYNEQFF
TGTGCCAGCAGCTTTGGTGGTAGCGGGAGATACAATGAGCAGTTCTTC
>TRBV5-8|TRBJ1-5|-|-
CASSLRSGADYSNQPQHF
TGTGCCAGCAGCTTGCGCTCCGGGGCAGATTATAGCAATCAGCCCCAGCATTTT
>TRBV27|TRBJ2-2|-|-
CASSPREWLNTGELFF
TGTGCCAGCAGTCCACGGGAGTGGTTGAACACCGGGGAGCTGTTTTTT
>TRBV11-1|TRBJ2-7|-|TRBD2
CASSLASVTSGFEQYF
TGTGCCAGCAGCTTAGCTAGTGTGACTAGCGGATTCGAGCAGTACTTC
>TRBV9|TRBJ2-7|-|TRBD1
CASSVDGQGAYEQYF
TGTGCCAGCAGCGTAGACGGTCAGGGGGCTTACGAGCAGTACTTC
>TRBV6-6|TRBJ2-2|-|-
CASSPPRAGNTGELFF
TGTGCCAGCAGTCCCCCTAGGGCAGGGAACACCGGGGAGCTGTTTTTT
>TRBV11-1|TRBJ1-1|-|TRBD1
CASSLQTGARTEAFF
TGTGCCAGCAGCTTACAAACAGGGGCGCGTACTGAAGCTTTCTTT
>TRBV9|TRBJ2-7|once|TRBD2
CASSVGTSYEQYF
TGTGCCAGCAGCGTAGGGACTAGCTACGAGCAGTACTTC
>TRBV11-2|TRBJ2-3|-|TRBD2
CASSSGGLAAAYTQYF
TGTGCCAGCAGCTCCGGAGGACTAGCTGCCGCATATACGCAGTATTTT
>TRBV9|TRBJ1-3|once|-
CASSANPGPQTGNTIYF
TGTGCCAGCAGCGCAAACCCGGGACCTCAAACTGGAAACACCATATATTTT
>TRBV6-5|TRBJ1-2|-|-
CASSYRQVNGGYTF
TGTGCCAGCAGTTACCGACAGGTGAATGGGGGCTACACCTTC
>TRBV7-9|TRBJ2-3|-|TRBD2
CASSSHSGGRADTQYF
TGTGCCAGCAGCTCACACTCGGGGGGTCGCGCAGATACGCAGTATTTT
>TRBV14|TRBJ2-5|-|TRBD2
CASSLNLAGGETQYF
TGTGCCAGCAGCCTTAATCTAGCGGGAGGAGAGACCCAGTACTTC
>TRBV7-2|TRBJ2-1|-|-
CASSSSGGPRKNEQFF
TGTGCCAGCAGCTCATCCGGAGGGCCCCGGAAAAATGAGCAGTTCTTC
>TRBV5-1|TRBJ1-5|few|-
CASSLAGGSNQPQHF
TGCGCCAGCAGCCTGGCAGGCGGTAGCAATCAGCCCCAGCATTTT
>TRBV13|TRBJ1-1|-|TRBD1
CASSQRGRLATEAFF
TGTGCCAGCAGCCAAAGGGGGCGCTTGGCCACTGAAGCTTTCTTT
>TRBV10-3|TRBJ2-1|-|-
CAISDPYQGSPTWEQFF
TGTGCCATCAGTGACCCCTACCAAGGGTCCCCGACATGGGAGCAGTTCTTC
>TRBV28|TRBJ2-7|-|-
CASSPKRYEQYF
TGTGCCAGCAGCCCAAAACGGTACGAGCAGTACTTC
>TRBV11-2|TRBJ1-2|-|TRBD1
CASSSGQGANYGYTF
TGTGCCAGCAGCTCCGGACAGGGAGCTAACTATGGCTACACCTTC
>TRBV7-8|TRBJ1-1|once|-
CASSHGGLGAFF
TGTGCCAGCAGCCATGGCGGATTGGGAGCTTTCTTT
>TRBV7-9|TRBJ2-4|once|-
CASSPLEGPKNIQYF
TGTGCCAGCAGCCCCCTAGAGGGCCCCAAAAACATTCAGTACTTC
>TRBV7-9|TRBJ1-4|-|-
CASSLNEKLFF
TGTGCCAGCAGCTTAAATGAAAAACTGTTTTTT
>TRBV29-1|TRBJ2-3|-|TRBD2
CSVRLAGSRPDTQYF
TGCAGCGTTCGACTAGCGGGGAGCCGCCCGGATACGCAGTATTTT
>TRBV27|TRBJ1-1|-|-
CASSLDFRGNTEAFF
TGTGCCAGCAGTTTGGACTTCCGAGGGAACACTGAAGCTTTCTTT
>TRBV11-2|TRBJ2-2|-|TRBD1
CASSVDRGRTGELFF
TGTGCCAGCAGCGTGGACAGGGGGCGCACCGGGGAGCTGTTTTTT
>TRBV28|TRBJ2-1|-|-
CASSLINEQFF
TGTGCCAGCAGTTTGATTAATGAGCAGTTCTTC
>TRBV18|TRBJ2-7|-|-
CASSPTGGTGYEQYF
TGTGCCAGCTCCCCGACCGGGGGAACCGGATACGAGCAGTACTTC
>TRBV5-1|TRBJ2-6|-|TRBD1
CASSLDPGGLFSGANVLTF
TGCGCCAGCAGCTTGGATCCAGGGGGCCTTTTCTCTGGGGCCAACGTCCTGACTTTC
>TRBV7-2|TRBJ1-2|-|-
CASSLDSGPNYGYTF
TGTGCCAGCAGCCTGGACTCAGGACCAAACTATGGCTACACCTTC
>TRBV6-5|TRBJ2-1|-|-
CASSPSRDEQFF
TGTGCCAGCAGCCCCTCCCGGGATGAGCAGTTCTTC
>TRBV10-3|TRBJ2-2|once|-
CAISGTDAGELFF
TGTGCCATCAGTGGGACGGACGCCGGGGAGCTGTTTTTT
>TRBV5-5|TRBJ2-7|-|-
CASSLHPAYEQYF
TGTGCCAGCAGCTTACACCCTGCCTACGAGCAGTACTTC
>TRBV7-9|TRBJ1-1|-|-
CASSLESNTEAFF
TGTGCCAGCAGCTTAGAGTCGAACACTGAAGCTTTCTTT
>TRBV4-3|TRBJ2-7|-|-
CASSQIREGGQYF
TGCGCCAGCAGCCAAATCCGGGAAGGGGGGCAGTACTTC
>TRBV12-5|TRBJ1-1|-|-
CASGQKAEGEAFF
TGTGCTAGTGGCCAAAAGGCCGAAGGGGAAGCTTTCTTT
>TRBV7-9|TRBJ2-2|-|-
CASSLKGYTNTGELFF
TGTGCCAGCAGCTTAAAGGGGTATACGAACACCGGGGAGCTGTTTTTT
>TRBV6-6|TRBJ2-3|-|-
CASSYSKGTDTQYF
TGTGCCAGCAGTTACTCGAAGGGCACAGATACGCAGTATTTT
>TRBV2|TRBJ2-4|-|-
CASSLTGSDKNIQYF
TGTGCCAGCAGTTTAACAGGGTCCGACAAAAACATTCAGTACTTC
>TRBV6-4|TRBJ1-2|-|TRBD1
CASRGRQGSFRANYGYTF
TGTGCCAGCAGGGGACGACAGGGAAGTTTTCGAGCTAACTATGGCTACACCTTC
>TRBV5-1|TRBJ1-4|-|-
CASNSGESEKLFF
TGCGCCAGCAACTCAGGGGAAAGTGAAAAACTGTTTTTT
>TRBV4-1|TRBJ1-1|-|-
CASSQQRLNTEAFF
TGCGCCAGCAGCCAACAACGTCTGAACACTGAAGCTTTCTTT
>TRBV4-1|TRBJ1-5|-|-
CASSQDGPISGQPQHF
TGCGCCAGCAGCCAAGATGGGCCGATCTCAGGCCAGCCCCAGCATTTT
>TRBV9|TRBJ2-7|-|-
CASSVSGESYEQYF
TGTGCCAGCAGCGTGTCGGGGGAATCCTACGAGCAGTACTTC